This T cell receptor (beta chain) was captured in a study of T cell responses to AZD1222 COVID-19 vaccine. A note on this clone: The target antigen is unknown.

V was clipped by 1 base and J by 7 bases, with 11 bases between them. The CDR3 totals 13 residues. The V gene's germline CDR1 is SGHNT and CDR2 YENEEA. Assay used: immunoSEQ multiplex PCR; TCRdb lists only in-frame clones, some missing. The table shows 99,000 or so clones, with around nine tenths occurring only once. Whole-study results and caveats: Spike-specific TCR breadth and depth grew following two AZD1222 doses. The study sampled repertoires only after the peak T cell response. Close to half of all spike-specific TCRs reportedly target regions of the variants that are unmutated.

This sequence was found in an adult who received the MenACWY meningococcal vaccine as a control. This rearrangement joins TRBV11-3 to TRBJ2-7, with D perhaps assigned TRBD1 or TRBD2 (5 bases each). Material: peripheral blood, obtained 28 days after the second dose of the MenACWY control vaccine. Written as DNA, the CDR3 is TGTGCCAGCAGCTTAGGGCCGGGACGTGAGCAGTACTTC. This gives the protein CASSLGPGREQYF.